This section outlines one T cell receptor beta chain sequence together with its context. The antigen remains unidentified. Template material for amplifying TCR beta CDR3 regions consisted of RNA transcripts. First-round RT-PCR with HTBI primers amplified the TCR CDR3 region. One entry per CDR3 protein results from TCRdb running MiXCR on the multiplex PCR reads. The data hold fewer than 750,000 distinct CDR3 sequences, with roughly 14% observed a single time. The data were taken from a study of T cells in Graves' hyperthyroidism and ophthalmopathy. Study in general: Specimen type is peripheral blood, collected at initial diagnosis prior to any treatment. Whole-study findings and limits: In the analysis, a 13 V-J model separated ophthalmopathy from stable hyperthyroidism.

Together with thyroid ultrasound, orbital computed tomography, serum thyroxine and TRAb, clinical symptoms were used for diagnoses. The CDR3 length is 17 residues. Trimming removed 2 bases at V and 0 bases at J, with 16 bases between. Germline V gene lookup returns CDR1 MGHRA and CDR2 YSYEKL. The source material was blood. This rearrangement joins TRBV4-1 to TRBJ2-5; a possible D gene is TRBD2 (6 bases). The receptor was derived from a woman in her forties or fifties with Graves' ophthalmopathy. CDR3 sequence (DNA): TGCGCCAGCAGCCAACCGGGACTCCGAAACGACCAAGAGACCCAGTACTTC. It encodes CASSQPGLRNDQETQYF.